This T cell receptor beta chain was recorded in a study of T cells in Graves' hyperthyroidism and ophthalmopathy. Template material for amplifying TCR beta CDR3 regions consisted of RNA transcripts. HTBI primers were the set used in a first-round RT-PCR of the TCR CDR3. MiXCR was run by TCRdb on the multiplex PCR reads, yielding one entry per CDR3 protein. The table shows about 600,000 distinct CDR3 sequences, with approximately 15% occurring only once. Clinicians diagnosed patients from clinical symptoms, serum thyroxine and TRAb, thyroid ultrasound and orbital computed tomography. Trimming shortened V by 8 bases and J by 3 bases, and 19 bases separated the two germline ends. From germline, CDR1 is SNHLY and CDR2 FYNNEI. The CDR3 has 15 amino acids. This clonotype has a count of ten or more.

Sequencing input: blood. The genes are TRBV2 and TRBJ2-5; TRBD2 might be the D (7 bases). The receptor was isolated from a woman in her thirties or forties with Graves' ophthalmopathy. The CDR3 is CASRFGGGGKETQYF. CDR3 bases: TGTGCCAGCCGCTTCGGGGGCGGGGGAAAAGAGACCCAGTACTTC.